These T cell receptor beta chains were read from a single sample in a study of T cells after yellow fever vaccination. Each CDR3 protein is one row after TCRdb ran MiXCR on the 5' RACE reads. The repertoire has approximately 150,000 distinct CDR3 sequences, 7.7% of them found once; the top ten carry around 0.73%. The source material was CD4+ T cells sorted from PBMCs, sampled 5 days after the yellow fever booster vaccination. The receptors originated from a man younger than 40 who received the YFV17D yellow fever vaccine. Both conserved end residues are part of each CDR3. The D gene is left open where the match is weak. Size is omitted from some rows. Given values are once, few, many or a class for expanded clones.

V	J	D	size	DNA	CDR3
TRBV12-3/TRBV12-4	TRBJ1-2	NA	many	TGTGCCAGCAGCAGAACAGGGAACGGCTACACCTTC	CASSRTGNGYTF
TRBV5-5	TRBJ2-3	NA	many	TGTGCCAGCAGCTTGGTAATAGCCGGAACAGATACGCAGTATTTT	CASSLVIAGTDTQYF
TRBV5-4	TRBJ1-2	NA	many	TGTGCCAGCAGCTTGGGACAGTCAATCACTAACTATGGCTACACCTTC	CASSLGQSITNYGYTF
TRBV5-1	TRBJ2-7	NA	many	TGCGCCAGCAGCCATAATTACGAGCAGTACTTC	CASSHNYEQYF
TRBV20-1	TRBJ2-5	NA	many	TGCAGTGCTTGGACCCAAGAGACCCAGTACTTC	CSAWTQETQYF
TRBV24-1	TRBJ2-3	NA	many	TGTGCCACCAGTGATGTCGGGGTGCCAGATACGCAGTATTTT	CATSDVGVPDTQYF
TRBV20-1	TRBJ2-5	TRBD2	NA	TGCAGTGCTAGATCCCAACTAGCGGCTGACGGAGAGACCCAGTACTTC	CSARSQLAADGETQYF
TRBV12-3/TRBV12-4	TRBJ2-7	TRBD1	many	TGTGCCAGCAGTTCATCAGGGGGACGATCCTACGAGCAGTACTTC	CASSSSGGRSYEQYF
TRBV19	TRBJ1-1	TRBD1	NA	TGTGCCAGTGGACGGCGGACAGGGGGATGGGAGACTGAAGCTTTCTTT	CASGRRTGGWETEAFF
TRBV5-1	TRBJ2-7	NA	NA	TGCGCCAGCAGCTCGCAGGATGGGGGGGAGCAGTACTTC	CASSSQDGGEQYF
TRBV6-5	TRBJ2-1	NA	many	TGTGCCAGCAGTTACTCCCAGGGAGTGCTTAACAATGAGCAGTTCTTC	CASSYSQGVLNNEQFF
TRBV20-1	TRBJ2-1	NA	many	TGCAGTGCTAGAGCCGCCTCACGCTATGAGCAGTTCTTC	CSARAASRYEQFF
TRBV29-1	TRBJ1-1	NA	few	TGCAGCGGTGGATACGAGGGGGAAACAGATGAAGCTTTCTTT	CSGGYEGETDEAFF